This T cell receptor (beta chain) comes out of a study of early T cells in non-severe SARS-CoV-2 infection. The wider study: The authors sequenced bulk RNA from unsorted whole blood, leaving chains unpaired.

Individual cDNA molecules received unique molecular identifiers. TCRdb passed the 5' RACE reads through MiXCR, listing each CDR3 protein once. The sample gives around 67,000 distinct CDR3 sequences, approximately 10% of which show up once; 3.8% is in the top ten. The CDR3 contains 13 residues. Trimming removed 3 bases from V and 5 bases from J, with 8 bases in between. This clonotype was seen repeatedly, ten times or more. No antigen is known for it. Findings and limits, study-wide: Anti-spike CD8 responses were favored in VDJdb matching, and private and CD4 specificities were missed.

This sequence was found in an adult who was a healthcare worker with PCR-confirmed SARS-CoV-2 infection or an uninfected control (not recorded which). The sample comprised whole blood. The gene calls are TRBV12-3 or TRBV12-4 and TRBJ1-5; D is uncertain. CDR3 amino acids: CASSFWWDQPQHF. The CDR3, as DNA: TGTGCCAGCAGTTTTTGGTGGGATCAGCCCCAGCATTTT.